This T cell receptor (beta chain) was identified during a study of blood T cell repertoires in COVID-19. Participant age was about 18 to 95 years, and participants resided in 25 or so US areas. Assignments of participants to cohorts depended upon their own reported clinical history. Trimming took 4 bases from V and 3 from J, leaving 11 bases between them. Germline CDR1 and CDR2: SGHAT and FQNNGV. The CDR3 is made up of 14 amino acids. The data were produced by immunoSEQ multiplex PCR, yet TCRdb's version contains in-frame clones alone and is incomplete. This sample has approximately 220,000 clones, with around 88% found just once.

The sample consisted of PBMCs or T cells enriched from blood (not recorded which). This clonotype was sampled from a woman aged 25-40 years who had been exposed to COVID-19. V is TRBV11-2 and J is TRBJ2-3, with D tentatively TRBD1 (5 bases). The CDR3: CASSSSTVTDTQYF. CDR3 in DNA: TGTGCCAGCAGCTCATCGACAGTAACAGATACGCAGTATTTT.